This TCR beta chain is drawn from a study of sequential checkpoint blockade in melanoma. Across the whole study: Both treatment sequences were followed by maintenance nivolumab.

TCRdb keeps only in-frame clones here, not all; method: immunoSEQ multiplex PCR. The profile covers 35,000 to 45,000 clones, with 70% to 90% appearing a single time and around 12% taken by the ten largest. V shed 5 bases and J 4 bases; nucleotides not matched to a gene: 7. The CDR3 runs 15 residues. Germline-derived CDR1 and CDR2 are SGHAT and FQNNGV. Regarding treatment: randomized to nivolumab then ipilimumab (arm A) or the reverse (arm B). No patient had prior DNA-damaging chemotherapy. From thawed PBMCs, live CD3+CD8+ cells negative for CD19 and CD56 were sorted. The sequence was collected from a human donor with melanoma. The material was CD8+ T cells sorted from blood (inferred from file names), obtained from a patient given nivolumab and ipilimumab in sequence. The chain couples TRBV11-2 to TRBJ2-1; 8 positions match TRBD2. The CDR3 reads CASSQREKLYNEQFF. Here the CDR3 DNA reads TGTGCCAGCAGCCAGCGGGAGAAGTTGTACAATGAGCAGTTCTTC. Complete variable domain (other parts from reference TRBV11-2 and TRBJ2-1): EAGVAQSPRYKIIEKRQSVAFWCNPISGHATLYWYQQILGQGPKLLIQFQNNGVVDDSQLPKDRFSAERLKGVDSTLKIQPAKLEDSAVYLCASSQREKLYNEQFFGPGTRLTVL.